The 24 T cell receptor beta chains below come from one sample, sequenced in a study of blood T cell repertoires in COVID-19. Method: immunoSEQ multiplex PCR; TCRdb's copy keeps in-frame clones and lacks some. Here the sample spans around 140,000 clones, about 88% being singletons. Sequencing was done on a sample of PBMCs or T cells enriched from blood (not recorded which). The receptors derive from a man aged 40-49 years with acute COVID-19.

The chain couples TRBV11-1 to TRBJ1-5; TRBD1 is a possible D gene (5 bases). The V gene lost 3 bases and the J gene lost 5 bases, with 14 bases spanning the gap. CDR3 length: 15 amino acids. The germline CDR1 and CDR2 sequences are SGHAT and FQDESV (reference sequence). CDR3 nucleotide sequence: TGTGCCAGCAGCTTGTCCGGGACTCCCGATCAGCCCCAGCATTTT. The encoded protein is CASSLSGTPDQPQHF.

The CDR3 DNA sequence: TGTGCCAGCCGTCCAGCGGGTAGCTCCTACAATGAGCAGTTCTTC. Amino acid sequence: CASRPAGSSYNEQFF. The chain is built from TRBV7-3 and TRBJ2-1; D might be TRBD2 (6 bases). The germline V and J ends were trimmed by 8 bases and 0 bases, with 14 bases remaining between them. CDR3 size: 15 residues. Germline CDR1 is SGHTA and CDR2 is FQGTGA.

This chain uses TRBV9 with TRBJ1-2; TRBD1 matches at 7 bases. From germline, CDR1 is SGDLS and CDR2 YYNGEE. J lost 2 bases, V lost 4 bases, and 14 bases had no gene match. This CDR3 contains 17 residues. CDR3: CASSPLGPGTANYGYTF. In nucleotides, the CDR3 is TGTGCCAGCAGCCCCCTCGGACCGGGGACAGCCAACTATGGCTACACCTTC.

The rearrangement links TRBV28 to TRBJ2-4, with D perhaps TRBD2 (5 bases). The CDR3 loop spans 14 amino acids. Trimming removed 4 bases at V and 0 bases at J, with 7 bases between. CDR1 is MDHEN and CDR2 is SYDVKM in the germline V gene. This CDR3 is CASSWAGAKNIQYF. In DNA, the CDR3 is TGTGCCAGCAGTTGGGCGGGAGCCAAAAACATTCAGTACTTC.

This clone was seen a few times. The CDR3 protein is CASSFTEYTEAFF. CDR3 DNA: TGTGCCAGCAGCTTCACAGAATACACTGAAGCTTTCTTT. The gene calls are TRBV12-3 or TRBV12-4 and TRBJ1-1, with D unclear. The CDR3 totals 13 residues. The V end was cut by 6 bases, the J end by 3 bases, with 11 bases between.

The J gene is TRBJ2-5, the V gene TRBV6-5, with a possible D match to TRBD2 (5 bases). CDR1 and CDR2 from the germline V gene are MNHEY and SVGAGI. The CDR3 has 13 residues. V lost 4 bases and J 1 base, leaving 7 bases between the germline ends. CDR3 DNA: TGTGCCAGCAGTTGGACTCTCCAAGAGACCCAGTACTTC. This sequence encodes CASSWTLQETQYF.

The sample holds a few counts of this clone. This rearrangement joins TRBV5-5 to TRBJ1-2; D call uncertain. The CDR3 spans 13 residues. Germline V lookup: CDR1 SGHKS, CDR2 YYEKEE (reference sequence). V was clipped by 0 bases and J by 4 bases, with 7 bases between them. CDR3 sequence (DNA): TGTGCCAGCAGCTTGGGGGCTGGCTATGGCTACACCTTC. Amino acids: CASSLGAGYGYTF.

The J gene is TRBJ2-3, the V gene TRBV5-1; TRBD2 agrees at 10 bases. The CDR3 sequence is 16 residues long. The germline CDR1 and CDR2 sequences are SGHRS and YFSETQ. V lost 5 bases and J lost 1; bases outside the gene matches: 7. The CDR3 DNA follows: TGCGCCAGCAGGGCTAGCGGGGGCGCCGGCACAGATACGCAGTATTTT. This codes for CASRASGGAGTDTQYF. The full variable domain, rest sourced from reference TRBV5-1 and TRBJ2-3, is KAGVTQTPRYLIKTRGQQVTLSCSPISGHRSVSWYQQTPGQGLQFLFEYFSETQRNKGNFPGRFSGRQFSNSRSEMNVSTLELGDSALYLCASRASGGAGTDTQYFGPGTRLTVL.

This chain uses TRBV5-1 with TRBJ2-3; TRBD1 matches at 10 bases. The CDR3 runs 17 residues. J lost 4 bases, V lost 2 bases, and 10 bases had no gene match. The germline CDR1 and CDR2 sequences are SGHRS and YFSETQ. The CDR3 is CASSFGSGQGSADTQYF. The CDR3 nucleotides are TGCGCCAGCAGCTTTGGTTCGGGACAGGGGTCCGCAGATACGCAGTATTTT.

The CDR3 spells CASSFDRGEYQPQHF. The CDR3, as DNA: TGTGCCAGCAGTTTCGACAGGGGAGAGTATCAGCCCCAGCATTTT. This chain links TRBV2 with TRBJ1-5; TRBD1 agrees at 8 bases. Losses at the gene ends were 5 bases for V and 5 bases for J; bases not matched to a gene: 8. Germline CDR1 SNHLY, CDR2 FYNNEI. The CDR3 totals 15 residues.

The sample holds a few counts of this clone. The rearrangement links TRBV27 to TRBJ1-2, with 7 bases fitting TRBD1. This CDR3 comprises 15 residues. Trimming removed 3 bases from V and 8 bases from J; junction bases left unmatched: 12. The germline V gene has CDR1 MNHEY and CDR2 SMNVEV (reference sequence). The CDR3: CASSFRQGTLRGYTF. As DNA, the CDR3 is TGTGCCAGCAGTTTCAGACAGGGTACCCTCCGAGGCTACACCTTC.

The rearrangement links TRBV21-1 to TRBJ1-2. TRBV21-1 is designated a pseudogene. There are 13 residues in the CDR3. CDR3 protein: CASSPRLQRGYTF. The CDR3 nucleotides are TGTGCCAGCAGCCCCCGGCTCCAGCGGGGCTACACCTTC.

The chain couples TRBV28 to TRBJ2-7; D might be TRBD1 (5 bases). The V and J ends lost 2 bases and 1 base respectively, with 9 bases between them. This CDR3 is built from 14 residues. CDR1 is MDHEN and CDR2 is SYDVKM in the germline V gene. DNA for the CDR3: TGTGCCAGCAGTTTAAGGCAGGGTTCCTACGAGCAGTACTTC. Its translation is CASSLRQGSYEQYF.

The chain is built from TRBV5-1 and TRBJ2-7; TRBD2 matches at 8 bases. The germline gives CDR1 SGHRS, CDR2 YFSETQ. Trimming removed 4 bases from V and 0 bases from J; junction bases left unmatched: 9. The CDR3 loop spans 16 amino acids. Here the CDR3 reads CASSPYSGTISYEQYF. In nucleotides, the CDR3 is TGCGCCAGCAGCCCGTATAGCGGGACCATCTCCTACGAGCAGTACTTC.

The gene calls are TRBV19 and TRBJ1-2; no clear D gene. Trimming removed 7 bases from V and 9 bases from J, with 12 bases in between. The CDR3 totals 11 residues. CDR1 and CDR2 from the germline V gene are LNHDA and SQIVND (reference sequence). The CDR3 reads CASKNWLRYTF. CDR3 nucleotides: TGTGCCAGTAAAAATTGGCTCCGCTACACCTTC.

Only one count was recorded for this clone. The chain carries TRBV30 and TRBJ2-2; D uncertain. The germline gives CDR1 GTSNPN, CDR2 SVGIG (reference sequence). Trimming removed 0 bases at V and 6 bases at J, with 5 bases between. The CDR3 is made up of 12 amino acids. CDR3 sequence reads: CAWSVLPGELFF. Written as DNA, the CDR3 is TGTGCCTGGAGTGTACTTCCCGGGGAGCTGTTTTTT. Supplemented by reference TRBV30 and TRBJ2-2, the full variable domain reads SQTIHQWPATLVQPVGSPLSLECTVEGTSNPNLYWYRQAAGRGLQLLFYSVGIGQISSEVPQNLSASRPQDRQFILSSKKLLLSDSGFYLCAWSVLPGELFFGEGSRLTVL.

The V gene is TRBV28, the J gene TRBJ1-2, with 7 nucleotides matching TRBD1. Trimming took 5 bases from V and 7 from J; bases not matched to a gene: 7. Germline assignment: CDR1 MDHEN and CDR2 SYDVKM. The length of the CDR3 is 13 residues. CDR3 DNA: TGTGCCAGCAGTCGAGAGGGGGCGGCTGGCTACACCTTC. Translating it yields CASSREGAAGYTF.

The CDR3 sequence is CASTHRRAGGEKLFF. DNA for the CDR3: TGTGCCAGCACCCACCGGAGGGCCGGCGGTGAAAAACTGTTTTTT. The J gene is TRBJ1-4, the V gene TRBV6-5; D remains unclear. The CDR3 has 15 residues. Germline CDR1 reads MNHEY; CDR2 reads SVGAGI. V was trimmed by 7 bases and J by 7 bases, leaving 19 bases between them.

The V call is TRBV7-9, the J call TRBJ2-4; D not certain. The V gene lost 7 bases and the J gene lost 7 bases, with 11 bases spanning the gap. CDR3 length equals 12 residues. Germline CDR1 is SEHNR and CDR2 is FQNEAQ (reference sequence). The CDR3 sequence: CASTPESNIQYF. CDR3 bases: TGTGCCAGCACTCCGGAGAGCAACATTCAGTACTTC.

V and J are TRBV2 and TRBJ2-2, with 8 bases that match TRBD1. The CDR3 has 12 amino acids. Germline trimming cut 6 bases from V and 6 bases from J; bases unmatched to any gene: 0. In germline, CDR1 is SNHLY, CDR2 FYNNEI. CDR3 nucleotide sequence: TGTGCCAGCAGGACAGGGGCCGGGGAGCTGTTTTTT. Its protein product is CASRTGAGELFF. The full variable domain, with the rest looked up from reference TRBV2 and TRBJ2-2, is EPEVTQTPSHQVTQMGQEVILRCVPISNHLYFYWYRQILGQKVEFLVSFYNNEISEKSEIFDDQFSVERPDGSNFTLKIRSTKLEDSAMYFCASRTGAGELFFGEGSRLTVL.

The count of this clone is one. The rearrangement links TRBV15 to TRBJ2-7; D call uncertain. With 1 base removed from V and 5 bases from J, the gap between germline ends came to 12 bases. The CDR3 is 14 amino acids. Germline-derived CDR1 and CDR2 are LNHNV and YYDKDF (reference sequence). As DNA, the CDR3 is TGTGCCACCAGCAGAGGAGAACCGTCCAACGAGCAGTACTTC. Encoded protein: CATSRGEPSNEQYF.

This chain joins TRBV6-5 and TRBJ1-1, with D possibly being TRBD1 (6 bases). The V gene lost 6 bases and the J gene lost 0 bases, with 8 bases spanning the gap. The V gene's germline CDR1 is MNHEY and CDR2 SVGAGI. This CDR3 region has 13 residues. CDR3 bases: TGTGCCAGCAGGACAGGTCTGAACACTGAAGCTTTCTTT. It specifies CASRTGLNTEAFF.

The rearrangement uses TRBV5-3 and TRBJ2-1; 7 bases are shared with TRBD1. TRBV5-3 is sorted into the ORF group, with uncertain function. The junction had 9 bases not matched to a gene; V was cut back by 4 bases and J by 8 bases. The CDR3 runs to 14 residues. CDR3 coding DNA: TGTGCCAGAAGCCCACCGGACAGGAAGGATGAGCAGTTCTTC. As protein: CARSPPDRKDEQFF.

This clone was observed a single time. The CDR3 DNA follows: TGTGCCAGCAGCGTCGGGACAGGGGGCTCGAACACTGAAGCTTTCTTT. This sequence encodes CASSVGTGGSNTEAFF. J is TRBJ1-1 and V is TRBV9, with 12 bases fitting TRBD1. The CDR3 length is 16 residues. The germline gives CDR1 SGDLS, CDR2 YYNGEE. With V trimmed by 2 bases and J by 1 base, 3 bases remained unmatched.